A single T cell receptor (beta chain) is shown here with its context. Its antigen remains unknown. Sequencing used immunoSEQ multiplex PCR; TCRdb keeps in-frame clones, though not all of them. The sample carries tens of thousands of clones, just under 85% recorded once. The data originate from a study of T cells in localized non-small cell lung cancer. Study-level findings and limits: Those with higher blood T cell density had longer overall survival.

The CDR3 is 14 residues long. With V trimmed by 5 bases and J by 3 bases, 0 bases remained unmatched. Germline CDR1 and CDR2: MDHEN and SYDVKM. This sample comprised peripheral blood, obtained before any cancer treatment. The V gene is TRBV28, the J gene TRBJ2-7; 14 positions match TRBD2. The receptor was isolated from a man between 35 and 75 years old with stage I lung adenocarcinoma. The DNA for the CDR3 is TGTGCCAGCAGTGGGACTAGCGGGAGCTACGAGCAGTACTTC. The encoded protein is CASSGTSGSYEQYF.